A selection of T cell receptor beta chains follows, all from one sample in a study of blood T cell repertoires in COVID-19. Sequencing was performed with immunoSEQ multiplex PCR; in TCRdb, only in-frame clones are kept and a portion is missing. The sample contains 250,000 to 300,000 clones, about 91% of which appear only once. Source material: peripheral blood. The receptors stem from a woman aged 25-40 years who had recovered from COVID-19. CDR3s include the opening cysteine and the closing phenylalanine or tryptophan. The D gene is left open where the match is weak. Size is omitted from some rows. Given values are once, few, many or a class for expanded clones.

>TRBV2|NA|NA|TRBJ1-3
CASSRGTSGNTIYF
TGTGCCAGCAGCAGGGGAACCTCTGGAAACACCATATATTTT
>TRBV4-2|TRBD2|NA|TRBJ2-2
CASSQATSDTGELFF
TGTGCCAGCAGCCAGGCGACTAGCGACACCGGGGAGCTGTTTTTT
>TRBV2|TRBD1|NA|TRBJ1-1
CASTRDRWDTEAFF
TGTGCCAGCACCCGGGACAGATGGGACACTGAAGCTTTCTTT
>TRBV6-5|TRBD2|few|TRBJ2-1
CASVISSGSYNEQFF
TGTGCCAGCGTAATCTCTAGCGGATCCTACAATGAGCAGTTCTTC
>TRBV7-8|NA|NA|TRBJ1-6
CASSPSLSPLHF
TGTGCCAGCAGCCCCTCACTCTCACCCCTCCACTTT
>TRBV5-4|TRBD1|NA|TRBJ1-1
CASSLAKQGTTEAFF
TGTGCCAGCAGCCTAGCGAAACAGGGGACTACTGAAGCTTTCTTT
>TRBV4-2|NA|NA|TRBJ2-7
CASSQDWQAYEQYF
TGTGCCAGCAGCCAAGATTGGCAGGCCTACGAGCAGTACTTC
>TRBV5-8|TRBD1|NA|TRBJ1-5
CASSWGQGAGQPQHF
TGTGCCAGCAGCTGGGGACAGGGGGCGGGTCAGCCCCAGCATTTT
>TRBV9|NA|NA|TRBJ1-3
CASSPMDGTSFSGNTIYF
TGTGCCAGCAGCCCAATGGATGGGACTTCTTTCTCTGGAAACACCATATATTTT
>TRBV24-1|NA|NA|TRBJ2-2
CATRSPGTTNTGELFF
TGTGCCACCAGATCCCCCGGGACAACGAACACCGGGGAGCTGTTTTTT
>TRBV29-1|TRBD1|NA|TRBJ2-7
CSVGDRTYEQYF
TGCAGCGTTGGGGACAGAACCTACGAGCAGTACTTC
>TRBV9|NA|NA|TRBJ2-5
CASSVAQGQETQYF
TGTGCCAGCAGCGTAGCCCAGGGGCAAGAGACCCAGTACTTC
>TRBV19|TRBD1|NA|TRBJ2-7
CASSIVVQGAYEQYF
TGTGCCAGTAGTATCGTCGTACAGGGGGCCTACGAGCAGTACTTC
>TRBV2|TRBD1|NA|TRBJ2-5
CASSESRQGSRAQYF
TGTGCCAGCAGTGAGTCGAGACAGGGCTCGAGGGCCCAGTACTTC
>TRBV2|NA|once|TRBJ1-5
CASSATGSVQPQHF
TGTGCCAGCAGTGCAACAGGTTCCGTTCAGCCCCAGCATTTT
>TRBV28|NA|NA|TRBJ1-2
CASSVGGRSGYTF
TGTGCCAGCAGTGTCGGGGGTCGGAGTGGCTACACCTTC
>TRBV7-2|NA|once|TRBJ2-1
CASSLPRTDNEQFF
TGTGCCAGCAGCCTACCCCGGACAGACAATGAGCAGTTCTTC
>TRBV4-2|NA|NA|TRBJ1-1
CASSLTGTRNTEAFF
TGTGCCAGCAGCTTAACCGGGACTAGGAACACTGAAGCTTTCTTT
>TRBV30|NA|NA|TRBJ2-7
CAWSRATSYEQYF
TGTGCCTGGTCCAGGGCCACGTCCTACGAGCAGTACTTC
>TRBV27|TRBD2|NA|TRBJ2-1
CASSLRLANEQFF
TGTGCCAGCAGTCTTCGACTAGCCAATGAGCAGTTCTTC
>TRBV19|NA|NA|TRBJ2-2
CASSLAVDTGELFF
TGTGCCAGTAGCTTGGCTGTGGACACCGGGGAGCTGTTTTTT
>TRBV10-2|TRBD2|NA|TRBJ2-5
CASSGGLGGGETQYF
TGCGCCAGCAGTGGGGGACTAGGAGGGGGAGAGACCCAGTACTTC
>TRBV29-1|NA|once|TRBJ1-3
CSVQAIGSTIYF
TGCAGCGTTCAGGCCATCGGGAGCACCATATATTTT
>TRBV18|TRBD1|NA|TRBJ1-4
CASSPGTGGEKLFF
TGTGCCAGCTCACCGGGAACAGGGGGAGAAAAACTGTTTTTT
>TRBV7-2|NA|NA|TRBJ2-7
CASSHAGLSYEQYF
TGTGCCAGCAGCCACGCAGGTTTGTCCTACGAGCAGTACTTC
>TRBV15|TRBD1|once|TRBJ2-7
CATEKGQGVNYEQYF
TGTGCCACCGAAAAAGGACAGGGGGTAAACTACGAGCAGTACTTC
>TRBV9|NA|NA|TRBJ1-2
CASSVGQIGTNYGYTF
TGTGCCAGCAGCGTAGGACAAATTGGAACTAACTATGGCTACACCTTC
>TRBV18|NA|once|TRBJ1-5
CASSLDRNQPQHF
TGTGCCAGCTCCCTCGACAGAAATCAGCCCCAGCATTTT
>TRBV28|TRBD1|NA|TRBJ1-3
CASSPLGGGGNTIYF
TGTGCCAGCAGCCCCTTAGGGGGCGGTGGAAACACCATATATTTT
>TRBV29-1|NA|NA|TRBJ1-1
CSVESGDEVTEAFF
TGCAGCGTTGAGTCGGGGGATGAGGTTACTGAAGCTTTCTTT
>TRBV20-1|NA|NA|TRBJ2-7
CSASDGGYEQYF
TGCAGTGCTAGTGACGGGGGTTACGAGCAGTACTTC
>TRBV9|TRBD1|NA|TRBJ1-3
CASSYLQGPGNTIYF
TGTGCCAGCAGCTATTTACAGGGGCCGGGAAACACCATATATTTT
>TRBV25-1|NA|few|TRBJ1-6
CASSETQGNSPLHF
TGTGCCAGCAGTGAAACACAGGGAAATTCACCCCTCCACTTT
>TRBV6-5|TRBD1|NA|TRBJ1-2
CASTRGDRASYTF
TGTGCCAGCACCCGAGGGGACAGGGCTAGCTACACCTTC
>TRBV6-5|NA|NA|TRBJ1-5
CASSPPDWRPQPQHF
TGTGCCAGCAGTCCCCCGGACTGGAGACCTCAGCCCCAGCATTTT
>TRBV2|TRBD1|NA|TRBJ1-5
CASSGQGGGNQPQHF
TGTGCCAGCAGTGGACAGGGAGGAGGCAATCAGCCCCAGCATTTT
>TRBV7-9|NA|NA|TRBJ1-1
CASSAQEGTEAFF
TGTGCCAGCAGCGCCCAAGAGGGCACTGAAGCTTTCTTT
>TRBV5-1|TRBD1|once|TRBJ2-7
CASSGRDRGFHEQYF
TGCGCCAGCAGCGGCCGGGACAGGGGGTTCCACGAGCAGTACTTC
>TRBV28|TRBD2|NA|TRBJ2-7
CASSGPISYEQYF
TGTGCCAGTAGCGGGCCTATCTCCTACGAGCAGTACTTC
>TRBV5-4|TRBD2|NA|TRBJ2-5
CASSAMTSGGKETQYF
TGTGCCAGCAGCGCCATGACTAGCGGGGGTAAAGAGACCCAGTACTTC
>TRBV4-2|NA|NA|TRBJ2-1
CASSQGGSNEQFF
TGTGCCAGCAGCCAAGGAGGCAGCAATGAGCAGTTCTTC
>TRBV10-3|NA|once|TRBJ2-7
CAISDSTDSYEQYF
TGTGCCATCAGTGACTCGACAGACTCCTACGAGCAGTACTTC
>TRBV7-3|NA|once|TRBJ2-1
CASSLNTGYNEQFF
TGTGCCAGCAGCTTAAATACAGGGTACAATGAGCAGTTCTTC
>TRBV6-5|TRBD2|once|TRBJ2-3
CASSPRTSGVDTQYF
TGTGCCAGCAGTCCTAGGACTAGCGGGGTGGATACGCAGTATTTT
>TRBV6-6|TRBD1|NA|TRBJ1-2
CASSPGQGLYGYTF
TGTGCCAGCAGCCCCGGACAGGGCCTCTATGGCTACACCTTC
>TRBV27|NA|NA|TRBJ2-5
CASSLGGARETQYF
TGTGCCAGCAGTTTAGGGGGGGCAAGAGAGACCCAGTACTTC
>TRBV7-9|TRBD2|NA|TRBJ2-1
CASSLGGGNEQFF
TGTGCCAGCAGCTTAGGGGGAGGGAATGAGCAGTTCTTC